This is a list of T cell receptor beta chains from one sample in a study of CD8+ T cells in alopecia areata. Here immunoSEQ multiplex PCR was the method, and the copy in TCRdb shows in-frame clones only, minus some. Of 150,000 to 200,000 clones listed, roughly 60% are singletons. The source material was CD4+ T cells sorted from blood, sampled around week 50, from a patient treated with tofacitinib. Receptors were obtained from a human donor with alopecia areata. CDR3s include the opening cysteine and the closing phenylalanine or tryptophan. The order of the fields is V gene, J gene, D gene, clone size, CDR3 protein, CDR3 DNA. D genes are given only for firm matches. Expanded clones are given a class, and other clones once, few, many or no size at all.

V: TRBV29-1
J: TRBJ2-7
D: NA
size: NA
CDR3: CSVATALTYEQYF
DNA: TGCAGCGTTGCTACTGCCCTTACCTACGAGCAGTACTTC

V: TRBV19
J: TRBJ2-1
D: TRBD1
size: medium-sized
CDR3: CASSIIDRGHNEQFF
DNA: TGTGCCAGTAGTATTATTGACAGGGGCCACAATGAGCAGTTCTTC

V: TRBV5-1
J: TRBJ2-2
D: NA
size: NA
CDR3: CASSLLGLNTGELFF
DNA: TGCGCCAGCAGCCTCTTGGGCCTAAACACCGGGGAGCTGTTTTTT

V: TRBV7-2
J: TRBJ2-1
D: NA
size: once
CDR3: CASRPYLVAYNEQFF
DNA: TGTGCCAGCAGGCCTTATTTGGTGGCCTACAATGAGCAGTTCTTC

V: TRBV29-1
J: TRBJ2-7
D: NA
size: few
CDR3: CSVEQGYEQYF
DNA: TGCAGCGTTGAACAGGGCTACGAGCAGTACTTC

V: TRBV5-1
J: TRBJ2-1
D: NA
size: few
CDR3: CASSLGIAAYNEQFF
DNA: TGCGCCAGCAGCTTAGGGATAGCAGCGTACAATGAGCAGTTCTTC

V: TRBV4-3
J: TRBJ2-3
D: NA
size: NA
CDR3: CASSQDRTDTQYF
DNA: TGCGCCAGCAGCCAAGATCGCACAGATACGCAGTATTTT

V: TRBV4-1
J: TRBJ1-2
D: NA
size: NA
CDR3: CASSQDRQGGGYTF
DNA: TGCGCCAGCAGCCAAGATCGGCAGGGAGGTGGCTACACCTTC

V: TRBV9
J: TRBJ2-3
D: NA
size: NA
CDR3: CASSVDSGTDTQYF
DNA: TGTGCCAGCAGCGTAGACAGCGGCACAGATACGCAGTATTTT

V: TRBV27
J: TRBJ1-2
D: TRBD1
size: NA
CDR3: CASSLQGEPNYGYTF
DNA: TGTGCCAGCAGTTTACAGGGGGAACCTAACTATGGCTACACCTTC